This T cell receptor beta chain comes out of a study of T cells after somatic rescue of genetic block. The V gene's germline CDR1 is SGHTA and CDR2 FQGNSA. Trimming removed 3 bases from V and 7 bases from J; junction bases left unmatched: 3. This CDR3 has 15 residues. The repertoire was sequenced with immunoSEQ multiplex PCR; TCRdb's copy has only in-frame clones and lacks some. The sample contains roughly 120,000 clones, around 90% of which appear only once. This receptor was obtained from a young woman. The sequencing sample was made of peripheral blood mononuclear cells (PBMCs). The chain uses TRBV7-2 and TRBJ2-1, with 13 bases aligning to TRBD2. CDR3 residues: CASSLGTSGVNEQFF. As DNA, the CDR3 is TGTGCCAGCAGCTTGGGGACTAGCGGGGTAAATGAGCAGTTCTTC.